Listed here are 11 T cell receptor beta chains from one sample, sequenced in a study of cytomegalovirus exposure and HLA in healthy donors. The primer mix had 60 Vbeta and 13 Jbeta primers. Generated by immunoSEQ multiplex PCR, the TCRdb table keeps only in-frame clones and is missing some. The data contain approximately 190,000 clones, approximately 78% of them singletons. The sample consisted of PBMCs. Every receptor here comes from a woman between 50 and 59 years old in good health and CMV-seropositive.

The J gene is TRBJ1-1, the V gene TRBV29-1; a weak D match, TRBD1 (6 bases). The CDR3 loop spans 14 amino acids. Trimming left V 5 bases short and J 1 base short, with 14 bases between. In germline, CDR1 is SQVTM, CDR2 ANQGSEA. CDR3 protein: CSVQGGRGNTEAFF. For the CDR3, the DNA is TGCAGCGTTCAAGGGGGGCGTGGGAACACTGAAGCTTTCTTT.

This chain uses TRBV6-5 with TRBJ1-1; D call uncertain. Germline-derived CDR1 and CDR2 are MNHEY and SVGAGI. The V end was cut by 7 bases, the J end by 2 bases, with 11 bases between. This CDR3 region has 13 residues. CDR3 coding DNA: TGTGCCAGCATTGAACTGGGCAACACTGAAGCTTTCTTT. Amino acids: CASIELGNTEAFF.

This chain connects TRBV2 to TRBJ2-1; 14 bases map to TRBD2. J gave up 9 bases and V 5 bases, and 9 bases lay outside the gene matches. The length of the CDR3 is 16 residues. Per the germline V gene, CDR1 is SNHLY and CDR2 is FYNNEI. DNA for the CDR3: TGTGCCAGCAGTTCCCCGACTAGCGGGAGGGCCCTTGAGCAGTTCTTC. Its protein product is CASSSPTSGRALEQFF.

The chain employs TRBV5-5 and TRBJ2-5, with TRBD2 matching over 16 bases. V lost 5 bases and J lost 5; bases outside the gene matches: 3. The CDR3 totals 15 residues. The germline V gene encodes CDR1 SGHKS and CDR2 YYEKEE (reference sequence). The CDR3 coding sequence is TGTGCCAGCAGTGGGACTAGCGGGAGGGGGGAGACCCAGTACTTC. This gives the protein CASSGTSGRGETQYF.

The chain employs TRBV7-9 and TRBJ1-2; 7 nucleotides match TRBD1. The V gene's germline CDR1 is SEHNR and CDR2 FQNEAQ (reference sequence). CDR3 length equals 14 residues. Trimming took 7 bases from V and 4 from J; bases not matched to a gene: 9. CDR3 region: CASTRGGQVYGYTF. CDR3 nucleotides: TGTGCCAGCACCAGGGGAGGACAGGTCTATGGCTACACCTTC. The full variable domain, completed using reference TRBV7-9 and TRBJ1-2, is DTGVSQNPRHKITKRGQNVTFRCDPISEHNRLYWYRQTLGQGPEFLTYFQNEAQLEKSRLLSDRFSAERPKGSFSTLEIQRTEQGDSAMYLCASTRGGQVYGYTFGSGTRLTVV.

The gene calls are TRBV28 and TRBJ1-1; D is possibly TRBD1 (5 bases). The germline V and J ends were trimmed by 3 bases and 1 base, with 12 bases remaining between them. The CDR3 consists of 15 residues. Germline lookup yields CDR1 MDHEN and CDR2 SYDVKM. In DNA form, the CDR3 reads TGTGCCAGCAGTTTCAGTCGTCAGGGGAACACTGAAGCTTTCTTT. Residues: CASSFSRQGNTEAFF.

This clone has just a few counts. CDR3 in DNA: TGTGCCAGCAGTTCGGCCGGGAGCAATCAGCCCCAGCATTTT. Residues: CASSSAGSNQPQHF. This rearrangement joins TRBV19 to TRBJ1-5; D is uncertain. Germline CDR1 and CDR2: LNHDA and SQIVND (reference sequence). The CDR3 is 14 amino acids. V was pared by 9 bases and J by 1 base, with 13 bases between.

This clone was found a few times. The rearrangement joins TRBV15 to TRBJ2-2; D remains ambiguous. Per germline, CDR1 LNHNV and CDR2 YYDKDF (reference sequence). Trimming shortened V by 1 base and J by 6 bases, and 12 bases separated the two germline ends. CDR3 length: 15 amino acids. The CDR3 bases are TGTGCCACCAGCAGAGCTGTGCGCCACGCCGGGGAGCTGTTTTTT. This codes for CATSRAVRHAGELFF.

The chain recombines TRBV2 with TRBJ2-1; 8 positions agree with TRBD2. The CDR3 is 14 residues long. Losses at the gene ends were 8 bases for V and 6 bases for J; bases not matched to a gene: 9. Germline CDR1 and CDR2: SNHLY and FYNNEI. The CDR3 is CASLATSVGNEQFF. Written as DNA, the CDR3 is TGTGCCAGCCTTGCGACTAGCGTGGGCAATGAGCAGTTCTTC.

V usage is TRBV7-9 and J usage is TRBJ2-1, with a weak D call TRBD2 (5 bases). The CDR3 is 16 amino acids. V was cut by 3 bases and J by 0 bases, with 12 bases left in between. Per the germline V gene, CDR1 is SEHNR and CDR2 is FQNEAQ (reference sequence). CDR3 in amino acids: CASSFGAESSYNEQFF. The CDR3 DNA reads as TGTGCCAGCAGCTTCGGAGCGGAGAGCTCCTACAATGAGCAGTTCTTC. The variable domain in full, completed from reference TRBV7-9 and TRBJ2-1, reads DTGVSQNPRHKITKRGQNVTFRCDPISEHNRLYWYRQTLGQGPEFLTYFQNEAQLEKSRLLSDRFSAERPKGSFSTLEIQRTEQGDSAMYLCASSFGAESSYNEQFFGPGTRLTVL.

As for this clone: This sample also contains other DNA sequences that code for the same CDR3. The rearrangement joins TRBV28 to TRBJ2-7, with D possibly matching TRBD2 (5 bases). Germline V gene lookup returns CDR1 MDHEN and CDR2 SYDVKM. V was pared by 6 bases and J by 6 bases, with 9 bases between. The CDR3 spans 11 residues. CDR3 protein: CASSLEGEQYF. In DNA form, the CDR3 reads TGTGCCAGCAGCCTTGAGGGCGAGCAGTACTTC.